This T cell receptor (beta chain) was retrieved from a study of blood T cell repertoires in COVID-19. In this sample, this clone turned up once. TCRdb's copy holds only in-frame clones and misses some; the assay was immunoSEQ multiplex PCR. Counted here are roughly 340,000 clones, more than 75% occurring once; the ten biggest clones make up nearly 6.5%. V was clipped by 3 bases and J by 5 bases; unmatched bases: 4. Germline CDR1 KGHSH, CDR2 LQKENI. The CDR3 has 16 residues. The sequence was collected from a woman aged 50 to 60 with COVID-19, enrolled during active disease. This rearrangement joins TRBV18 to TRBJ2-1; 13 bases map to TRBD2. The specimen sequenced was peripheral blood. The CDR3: CASSPPGLAGDNEQFF. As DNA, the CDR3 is TGTGCCAGCTCACCCCCCGGACTAGCGGGGGACAATGAGCAGTTCTTC.